The 21 T cell receptor beta chains in this list originate from one sample, sequenced in a study of identical twins. TCRdb independently ran MiXCR on the 5' RACE reads; one entry per CDR3 protein. The data hold 250,000 or so distinct CDR3 sequences, with approximately 7.8% observed a single time. This same sample was also taken into another study, of yellow fever vaccine responses in identical twins.

The sequencing sample was made of CD8+ T cells sorted from blood. All receptors derive from a woman younger than 35 in good health.

This clonotype was observed a handful of times. The V call is TRBV20-1, the J call TRBJ2-1, with 8 bases matching TRBD2. CDR3 length: 12 amino acids. The germline CDR1 and CDR2 sequences are DFQATT and SNEGSKA (reference sequence). The trim removed 7 bases at V and 9 bases at J, leaving 8 bases unmatched. The DNA of the CDR3 is TGCAGTGTTAGCGGGGATACAATTGAGCAGTTCTTC. This encodes CSVSGDTIEQFF.

This clonotype appeared a few times. This chain links TRBV7-9 with TRBJ2-1; 7 bases agree with TRBD2. CDR1 and CDR2 (germline): SEHNR, FQNEAQ (reference sequence). The CDR3 has 15 residues. Trimming removed 4 bases from V and 6 bases from J; junction bases left unmatched: 9. CDR3 sequence reads: CASSSTTSPFNEQFF. The CDR3 DNA sequence: TGTGCCAGCAGCTCTACGACTAGCCCCTTCAATGAGCAGTTCTTC.

The chain joins TRBV7-6 to TRBJ2-7; 10 positions match TRBD2. The CDR3 sequence is 15 residues long. Looked up from germline, CDR1 is SGHVS and CDR2 is FNYEAQ. Trimming removed 1 base from V and 5 bases from J; junction bases left unmatched: 5. The DNA of the CDR3 is TGTGCCAGCAGCTTAGAGGCTAGCGGGAGAGACGAGCAGTACTTC. Its protein is CASSLEASGRDEQYF.

This clonotype showed up many times. The chain uses TRBV6-5 and TRBJ2-5, with 8 bases that match TRBD2. With V trimmed by 1 base and J by 5 bases, 3 bases remained unmatched. CDR3 length: 14 amino acids. Germline lookup yields CDR1 MNHEY and CDR2 SVGAGI. Written as DNA, the CDR3 is TGTGCCAGCAGTTACTACTCGGGGGGGGAGACCCAGTACTTC. Amino acids: CASSYYSGGETQYF.

The genes are TRBV20-1 and TRBJ1-1; D is unresolved. V lost 5 bases and J lost 0, with 16 bases in between. Germline CDR1 and CDR2: DFQATT and SNEGSKA (reference sequence). The CDR3 is 15 amino acids. CDR3 in amino acids: CSASFGWVLNTEAFF. CDR3 DNA: TGCAGTGCTTCTTTCGGGTGGGTCCTGAACACTGAAGCTTTCTTT.

Many counts were recorded for this clonotype. The genes are TRBV4-1 and TRBJ1-6; 7 positions match TRBD1. Per the germline V gene, CDR1 is MGHRA and CDR2 is YSYEKL. J gave up 10 bases and V 1 base, and 4 bases lay outside the gene matches. This CDR3 comprises 14 residues. Written as DNA, the CDR3 is TGCGCCAGCAGCCAAGGACAGGGTGGGTCACCCCTCCACTTT. Protein: CASSQGQGGSPLHF.

This clonotype has just a few counts. The genes are TRBV20-1 and TRBJ2-1; 8 bases align to TRBD2. The V segment lost 3 bases and the J segment 8 bases; nucleotides outside the gene matches: 15. CDR1 and CDR2 from the germline V gene are DFQATT and SNEGSKA (reference sequence). There are 16 residues in the CDR3. The CDR3 sequence is CSARETRTSLRDEQFF. For the CDR3, the DNA is TGCAGTGCTAGGGAAACCCGGACTAGCCTGCGCGATGAGCAGTTCTTC.

This clonotype has only a few counts. V and J are TRBV5-1 and TRBJ2-2; 7 bases align to TRBD2. Germline V gives CDR1 SGHRS, CDR2 YFSETQ. V dropped 2 bases and J dropped 7; count of bases not matched to a gene: 8. CDR3 length equals 15 residues. CDR3 loop: CASSFLEGGGGELFF. The CDR3 DNA reads TGCGCCAGCAGCTTCTTAGAAGGCGGGGGCGGGGAGCTGTTTTTT.

The chain combines TRBV4-1 with TRBJ2-7; 8 bases agree with TRBD2. CDR1 MGHRA and CDR2 YSYEKL come from the germline V gene. The CDR3 has 15 residues. Trimming cost V 4 bases and J 5 bases; bases outside gene matches: 10. The CDR3 bases are TGCGCCAGCAGCCGGTCGGGGGGGGCCGACCACGAGCAGTACGTC. Its translation: CASSRSGGADHEQYV.

This clonotype occurred many times. The chain joins TRBV3-1 to TRBJ2-2; D remains ambiguous. The germline V and J ends were trimmed by 4 bases and 0 bases, with 9 bases remaining between them. The germline gives CDR1 LGHDT, CDR2 YNNKEL (reference sequence). The CDR3 extends over 15 amino acids. CDR3 DNA: TGTGCCAGCAGCCGCCACATGCCGAACACCGGGGAGCTGTTTTTT. It yields the protein CASSRHMPNTGELFF.

This clonotype has only a few counts. The rearrangement links TRBV4-1 to TRBJ2-3; tentative D call: TRBD2 (5 bases). Trimming cost V 6 bases and J 3 bases, with 13 bases left between them. This CDR3 has 14 amino acids. Germline CDR1 MGHRA, CDR2 YSYEKL. The CDR3 DNA sequence: TGCGCCAGCAGTTGGAGTAGCGAGACAGATACGCAGTATTTT. Protein: CASSWSSETDTQYF.

V and J are TRBV2 and TRBJ2-3, with unresolved D. V was shortened by 2 bases and J by 4 bases, with 22 bases between the two germline ends. CDR1 is SNHLY and CDR2 is FYNNEI in the germline V gene. The CDR3 totals 18 residues. The CDR3 DNA reads as TGTGCCAGCAGTGAATCATTTGGTTTGGGGAAACATGCAGATACGCAGTATTTT. It specifies CASSESFGLGKHADTQYF. Drawing the rest from reference TRBV2 and TRBJ2-3, the complete variable domain is EPEVTQTPSHQVTQMGQEVILRCVPISNHLYFYWYRQILGQKVEFLVSFYNNEISEKSEIFDDQFSVERPDGSNFTLKIRSTKLEDSAMYFCASSESFGLGKHADTQYFGPGTRLTVL.

This clonotype was detected only a few times. The V and J genes are TRBV5-6 and TRBJ1-2; D is ambiguous. Germline V gene sequence: CDR1 SGHDT, CDR2 YYEEEE. V lost 3 bases, J lost 5 bases, and 17 bases lay in between. The CDR3 extends over 15 amino acids. CDR3 DNA sequence: TGTGCCAGCAGCTGGGAGGCTTCAGCTCGGTATGGCTACACCTTC. This translates into CASSWEASARYGYTF.

This clonotype came up a few times. The V and J genes are TRBV7-6 and TRBJ2-1; D not certain. Looked up from germline, CDR1 is SGHVS and CDR2 is FNYEAQ. The CDR3 totals 18 residues. The V end was cut by 1 base, the J end by 0 bases, with 16 bases between. The CDR3 reads CASSLGGKAASSYNEQFF. The CDR3 DNA is TGTGCCAGCAGCTTAGGAGGCAAGGCCGCGAGCTCCTACAATGAGCAGTTCTTC.

This clonotype was seen only a few times. The rearrangement joins TRBV5-1 to TRBJ2-7, with TRBD2 matching 7 bases. The junction had 12 bases not matched to a gene; V was cut back by 0 bases and J by 3 bases. The CDR3 runs to 17 residues. Germline V CDR1 and CDR2: SGHRS, YFSETQ. CDR3 loop: CASSLASLGGVGYEQYF. In DNA form, the CDR3 reads TGCGCCAGCAGCTTGGCCTCACTGGGAGGGGTAGGCTACGAGCAGTACTTC.

This rearrangement joins TRBV7-9 to TRBJ2-2; D gene uncertain. Per germline, CDR1 SEHNR and CDR2 FQNEAQ (reference sequence). Between the trimmed V and J ends, which lost 1 base and 0 bases, there was a span of 6 bases. The length of the CDR3 is 15 residues. The CDR3 protein is CASSLGVTNTGELFF. CDR3 coding DNA: TGTGCCAGCAGCTTAGGGGTGACGAACACCGGGGAGCTGTTTTTT.

There are a few counts of this clonotype. The chain recombines TRBV6-1 with TRBJ1-5, with D hard to call. The CDR3 runs to 16 residues. Germline CDR1 reads MNHNS; CDR2 reads SASEGT. The germline V and J ends were trimmed by 7 bases and 0 bases, with 16 bases remaining between them. The CDR3 is CASIPSAPDSNQPQHF. CDR3 DNA sequence: TGTGCCAGCATTCCCTCGGCTCCGGATAGCAATCAGCCCCAGCATTTT.

The chain combines TRBV9 with TRBJ2-3, with D maybe TRBD2 (7 bases). The V end was cut by 3 bases, the J end by 2 bases, with 31 bases between. The V gene's germline CDR1 is SGDLS and CDR2 YYNGEE. The CDR3 has 21 amino acids. The CDR3 coding sequence is TGTGCCAGCAGCGGGGAGGGGGGGGGACATCAGAAGGTTATAGTCACAGATACGCAGTATTTT. It codes for CASSGEGGGHQKVIVTDTQYF.

The table lists this clonotype with a few counts. The chain is built from TRBV7-9 and TRBJ2-1; TRBD1 matches at 9 bases. This CDR3 contains 15 residues. The V gene's germline CDR1 is SEHNR and CDR2 FQNEAQ (reference sequence). Losses at the gene ends were 4 bases for V and 0 bases for J; bases not matched to a gene: 1. CDR3 sequence reads: CASSSQGASYNEQFF. Here the CDR3 DNA reads TGTGCCAGCAGCTCACAGGGGGCCTCCTACAATGAGCAGTTCTTC. The complete variable domain, with remaining parts taken from reference TRBV7-9 and TRBJ2-1, reads DTGVSQNPRHKITKRGQNVTFRCDPISEHNRLYWYRQTLGQGPEFLTYFQNEAQLEKSRLLSDRFSAERPKGSFSTLEIQRTEQGDSAMYLCASSSQGASYNEQFFGPGTRLTVL.

Only a few counts were recorded for this clonotype. A much bigger clone sits one base away, suggesting this may be a read error. The chain carries TRBV7-9 and TRBJ1-3; D is ambiguous. The germline V gene encodes CDR1 SEHNR and CDR2 FQNEAQ (reference sequence). The CDR3 totals 14 residues. Trimming shortened V by 0 bases and J by 0 bases, and 3 bases separated the two germline ends. The CDR3 region is CASSLADSGNTIYF. In DNA form, the CDR3 reads TGTGCCAGCAGCTTAGCAGACTCTGGAAACACCATATATTTT. Based on the CDR3 plus reference TRBV7-9 and TRBJ1-3, the full variable domain is DTGVSQNPRHKITKRGQNVTFRCDPISEHNRLYWYRQTLGQGPEFLTYFQNEAQLEKSRLLSDRFSAERPKGSFSTLEIQRTEQGDSAMYLCASSLADSGNTIYFGEGSWLTVV.

This clonotype was counted ten times or more. The chain couples TRBV4-1 to TRBJ2-3; no firm D call. This CDR3 is 15 amino acids long. With 1 base removed from V and 2 bases from J, the gap between germline ends came to 10 bases. Per the germline V gene, CDR1 is MGHRA and CDR2 is YSYEKL. DNA for the CDR3: TGCGCCAGCAGCCAAGTAGGGCTATCCACAGATACGCAGTATTTT. Translated, it gives CASSQVGLSTDTQYF.